The 32 T cell receptor beta chains presented below share a single source sample, sequenced in a study of T-cell reconstitution after alpha-beta-depleted transplantation in children. Unique molecular identifiers were used to barcode this TCRbeta library. Via MiXCR, TCRdb re-called the PCR reads, giving one row per CDR3 protein. Here the sample spans some 200,000 distinct CDR3 sequences, 6.6% being singletons. The input for sequencing was PBMCs, taken before TCRalphabeta/CD19-depleted stem cell transplant. These receptors came from a boy between 2 and 10 years old with acute lymphoblastic leukemia, due to receive a stem cell transplant.

This clonotype was seen ten or more times. V gene TRBV7-2 combines with J gene TRBJ2-1; TRBD2 aligns across 12 bases. From germline, CDR1 is SGHTA and CDR2 FQGNSA. Trimming at V came to 1 base and at J to 8 bases, leaving 3 bases not matched to a gene. There are 15 residues in the CDR3. The CDR3 sequence: CASSLDASGRDEQFF. In DNA, the CDR3 is TGTGCCAGCAGCTTAGATGCTAGCGGGAGGGATGAGCAGTTCTTC.

Worth noting for this clonotype: A much larger clonotype is one base distant, so this may be a read error. This chain uses TRBV12-3 or TRBV12-4 with TRBJ2-3, with 7 positions matching TRBD2. This CDR3 region has 16 residues. The CDR3: CASSGGERKSTDSQYF. The CDR3 DNA reads as TGTGCCAGCAGTGGGGGGGAGCGGAAAAGCACAGATTCGCAGTATTTT.

The table lists this clonotype with a count of one. The chain has TRBV7-2 and TRBJ2-7, with 9 bases lining up with TRBD1. V lost 5 bases, J lost 5 bases, and 7 bases stayed unmatched. Per the germline V gene, CDR1 is SGHTA and CDR2 is FQGNSA. The CDR3 contains 14 residues. CDR3 sequence: CASSLGTGFDEQYF. The CDR3 nucleotides read TGTGCCAGCAGCCTAGGGACAGGGTTTGACGAGCAGTACTTC.

This clonotype was detected a few times. The V call is TRBV12-3 or TRBV12-4, the J call TRBJ2-7; weak D call: TRBD2 (6 bases). The length of the CDR3 is 14 residues. V dropped 2 bases and J dropped 5 bases, with 13 bases sitting between them. CDR3 protein: CASSLTRLGNEQYF. As DNA, the CDR3 is TGTGCCAGCAGTTTAACCCGACTAGGAAACGAGCAGTACTTC.

This clonotype was detected many times. The junction and the germline gene differ at one end; a read error may be behind it. The rearrangement joins TRBV10-3 to TRBJ2-1; D remains unclear. The germline CDR1 and CDR2 sequences are ENHRY and SYGVKD. CDR3 length: 15 amino acids. The CDR3 nucleotides read TGTGCCATCAGGGAGTTTAGCAGCTCCTACAATGAGCAGTTCTTC. Encoded protein: CAIREFSSSYNEQFF.

This clonotype was counted many times. The rearrangement uses TRBV11-2 and TRBJ2-1; D not resolved. Trimming shortened V by 5 bases and J by 7 bases, and 9 bases separated the two germline ends. The CDR3 sequence is 12 residues long. Per the germline V gene, CDR1 is SGHAT and CDR2 is FQNNGV. The CDR3 region has the DNA TGTGCCAGCAGCACCAGTATGAATGAGCAGTTCTTC. Translating gives CASSTSMNEQFF.

In this sample, this clonotype turned up a few times. The V gene is TRBV29-1, the J gene TRBJ2-5; D unresolved. The CDR3 runs to 13 residues. Trimming took 2 bases from V and 5 from J, leaving 12 bases between them. Germline-derived CDR1 and CDR2 are SQVTM and ANQGSEA. DNA for the CDR3: TGCAGCGTTGAACCCGAGCCAGCGGAGACCCAGTACTTC. This gives the protein CSVEPEPAETQYF. Together with reference TRBV29-1 and TRBJ2-5, the CDR3 gives the full variable domain: SAVISQKPSRDICQRGTSLTIQCQVDSQVTMMFWYRQQPGQSLTLIATANQGSEATYESGFVIDKFPISRPNLTFSTLTVSNMSPEDSSIYLCSVEPEPAETQYFGPGTRLLVL.

This clonotype has at least ten counts. This chain links TRBV28 with TRBJ2-2; 10 nucleotides align to TRBD2. CDR1 and CDR2 from the germline V gene are MDHEN and SYDVKM. This CDR3 is built from 14 residues. Unmatched junction bases numbered 6, after V lost 8 bases and J lost 6 bases. CDR3 residues: CASLAGERAGELFF. As DNA, the CDR3 is TGTGCCAGCCTAGCGGGAGAGCGCGCCGGGGAGCTGTTTTTT.

There are a few counts of this clonotype. The gene calls are TRBV7-9 and TRBJ2-2; the D gene is possibly TRBD2 (6 bases). CDR3 length: 15 amino acids. Trimming stripped 10 bases from V and 2 bases from J, with 17 bases between. CDR1 and CDR2 (germline): SEHNR, FQNEAQ (reference sequence). The CDR3 DNA reads as TGTGCCATCCGCTCGGGCGGGGTAAACACCGGGGAGCTGTTTTTT. It encodes CAIRSGGVNTGELFF.

This clonotype was picked up many times. V is TRBV29-1 and J is TRBJ1-2, with D possibly matching TRBD1 (5 bases). CDR3 length: 12 amino acids. CDR1 and CDR2 from the germline V gene are SQVTM and ANQGSEA. Trimming shortened V by 4 bases and J by 4 bases, and 10 bases separated the two germline ends. The CDR3 sequence: CSVAGGGYGYTF. DNA of the CDR3: TGCAGCGTTGCCGGGGGGGGCTATGGCTACACCTTC.

This clonotype has ten or more counts. The chain carries TRBV5-1 and TRBJ2-1; D may be TRBD1 (5 bases). V was pared by 0 bases and J by 10 bases, with 11 bases between. This CDR3 is 13 amino acids long. The germline gives CDR1 SGHRS, CDR2 YFSETQ. CDR3 coding DNA: TGCGCCAGCAGCTTGGCCGGCAGGGTGGAGCAGTTCTTC. This encodes CASSLAGRVEQFF. Based on the CDR3 plus reference TRBV5-1 and TRBJ2-1, the full variable domain is KAGVTQTPRYLIKTRGQQVTLSCSPISGHRSVSWYQQTPGQGLQFLFEYFSETQRNKGNFPGRFSGRQFSNSRSEMNVSTLELGDSALYLCASSLAGRVEQFFGPGTRLTVL.

This clonotype came up a few times. This chain joins TRBV5-5 and TRBJ2-1; 7 bases are a match to TRBD2. Losses at the gene ends were 3 bases for V and 6 bases for J; bases not matched to a gene: 12. Germline V gene sequence: CDR1 SGHKS, CDR2 YYEKEE (reference sequence). The CDR3 spans 16 residues. The CDR3 nucleotides read TGTGCCAGCAGCTCCAATCCCGGGACTAAAGGCAATGAGCAGTTCTTC. It translates to CASSSNPGTKGNEQFF.

This clonotype has a count of ten or more. This rearrangement joins TRBV5-1 to TRBJ2-4; TRBD1 matches 7 bases. Trimming removed 4 bases from V and 3 bases from J; junction bases left unmatched: 10. CDR1 and CDR2 (germline): SGHRS, YFSETQ. The CDR3 has 16 residues. The CDR3 loop reads CASSVTRGLGKNIQYF. The CDR3 coding sequence is TGCGCCAGCAGCGTGACCAGGGGGTTGGGCAAAAACATTCAGTACTTC.

This clonotype was counted many times. V is TRBV5-5 and J is TRBJ2-1; D is unclear. This CDR3 region has 11 residues. V was pared by 4 bases and J by 10 bases, with 9 bases between. Germline lookup yields CDR1 SGHKS and CDR2 YYEKEE (reference sequence). DNA for the CDR3: TGTGCCAGCAGCCTTCTGGGGGAGCAGTTCTTC. Amino acids: CASSLLGEQFF.

This clonotype was detected many times. J is TRBJ2-1 and V is TRBV27; weak D call: TRBD1 (6 bases). V lost 6 bases, J lost 7 bases, and 13 bases lay in between. From germline, CDR1 is MNHEY and CDR2 SMNVEV (reference sequence). The CDR3 runs 13 residues. The CDR3 region is CASSRGLVNEQFF. For the CDR3, the DNA is TGTGCCAGCAGCAGGGGTTTGGTGAATGAGCAGTTCTTC.

With regard to this clonotype: This sequence may be a read error, since a much larger clone differs from it by one base. The chain recombines TRBV6-2 or TRBV6-3 with TRBJ2-7; D is unresolved. The CDR3 is 11 residues long. V dropped 6 bases and J dropped 0 bases, with 3 bases sitting between them. Germline lookup yields CDR1 MNHEY and CDR2 SVGEGT. The CDR3 reads CASRVSYEQYF. The CDR3 coding sequence is TGTGCCAGCAGAGTCTCCTACGAGCAGTACTTC.

This clonotype was counted at least ten times. The J gene is TRBJ2-1, the V gene TRBV5-5; 8 bases match TRBD1. The CDR3 consists of 15 residues. Looked up from germline, CDR1 is SGHKS and CDR2 is YYEKEE (reference sequence). The V gene end was trimmed by 4 bases and the J gene end by 3 bases; junction bases not matched to a gene: 6. CDR3 region: CASSPTGGNYNEQFF. DNA of the CDR3: TGTGCCAGCAGCCCTACAGGGGGGAACTACAATGAGCAGTTCTTC.

The chain couples TRBV20-1 to TRBJ2-7, with D hard to call. The CDR3 consists of 13 residues. V was clipped by 5 bases and J by 3 bases, with 14 bases between them. The V gene's germline CDR1 is DFQATT and CDR2 SNEGSKA (reference sequence). CDR3 sequence reads: CSASVGKLYEQYF. For the CDR3, the DNA is TGCAGTGCTTCAGTAGGGAAACTCTACGAGCAGTACTTC.

This clonotype showed up just a few times. The V gene is TRBV5-1, the J gene TRBJ1-6; no firm D call. Trimming left V 1 base short and J 8 bases short, with 13 bases between. Germline CDR1 is SGHRS and CDR2 is YFSETQ. The CDR3 is 15 amino acids. This chain's CDR3 is CASSLTGVDYSPLHF. The CDR3 DNA sequence: TGCGCCAGCAGCTTGACCGGGGTGGACTATTCACCCCTCCACTTT.

This clonotype was seen many times. V is TRBV9 and J is TRBJ2-3, with a tentative D call TRBD1 (6 bases). The germline V and J ends were trimmed by 0 bases and 0 bases, with 11 bases remaining between them. This CDR3 has 16 residues. Per the germline V gene, CDR1 is SGDLS and CDR2 is YYNGEE. The CDR3 spells CASSVGQGPSTDTQYF. In DNA form, the CDR3 reads TGTGCCAGCAGCGTAGGTCAGGGGCCTAGCACAGATACGCAGTATTTT.

In its sample, this clonotype was seen many times. The J gene is TRBJ2-3, the V gene TRBV7-6; either TRBD1 or TRBD2 may fit D (5 bases each). The CDR3 runs to 13 residues. Germline V CDR1 and CDR2: SGHVS, FNYEAQ. With 7 bases removed from V and 4 bases from J, the gap between germline ends came to 12 bases. CDR3 nucleotide sequence: TGTGCCAGCAAGGGGAGTGGGGCAGATACGCAGTATTTT. Its protein is CASKGSGADTQYF. Combining the CDR3 with reference TRBV7-6 and TRBJ2-3 gives the whole variable domain GAGVSQSPRYKVTKRGQDVALRCDPISGHVSLYWYRQALGQGPEFLTYFNYEAQQDKSGLPNDRFSAERPEGSISTLTIQRTEQRDSAMYRCASKGSGADTQYFGPGTRLTVL.

This clonotype was observed at least ten times. J is TRBJ2-1 and V is TRBV7-2, with D possibly being TRBD1 (6 bases). Germline V gives CDR1 SGHTA, CDR2 FQGNSA. Trimming left V 3 bases short and J 6 bases short, with 12 bases between. The CDR3 length is 14 residues. CDR3 protein: CASSLDSSFNEQFF. CDR3 nucleotide sequence: TGTGCCAGCAGCTTGGACAGTAGTTTCAATGAGCAGTTCTTC.

This clonotype occurred many times. The genes are TRBV7-6 and TRBJ2-7; a weak D match, TRBD2 (6 bases). Between the trimmed V and J ends, which lost 4 bases and 0 bases, there was a span of 19 bases. CDR3 size: 17 residues. Germline V CDR1 and CDR2: SGHVS, FNYEAQ. DNA for the CDR3: TGTGCCAGCAGCTGGGGACTGCGCGGGAAGAGCTCCTACGAGCAGTACTTC. It encodes CASSWGLRGKSSYEQYF.

There are many counts of this clonotype. This rearrangement joins TRBV7-8 to TRBJ1-2; 8 nucleotides align to TRBD1. In germline, CDR1 is SGHVS, CDR2 FQNEAQ. With V trimmed by 5 bases and J by 7 bases, 6 bases remained unmatched. CDR3 length: 13 residues. The CDR3 is CASSPGQDSGYTF. The DNA of the CDR3 is TGTGCCAGCAGCCCGGGACAGGATAGTGGCTACACCTTC.

This sequence joins TRBV4-3 and TRBJ1-1; D might be TRBD1 (5 bases). Germline assignment: CDR1 LGHNA and CDR2 YSLEER. The CDR3 sequence is 15 residues long. Trimming took 0 bases from V and 1 from J, leaving 9 bases between them. In nucleotides, the CDR3 is TGCGCCAGCAGCCAAGAGATAACAGGGAACACTGAAGCTTTCTTT. Residues: CASSQEITGNTEAFF.

There are many counts of this clonotype. The chain couples TRBV28 to TRBJ2-3, with 7 bases identical to TRBD2. The CDR3 is 16 residues long. Germline V gene data show CDR1 as MDHEN and CDR2 as SYDVKM. The J segment lost 1 base and the V segment lost 1 base, leaving 5 bases of the junction unmatched. The CDR3 nucleotides read TGTGCCAGCAGTTTATCGGCGGGAGCTCGCACAGATACGCAGTATTTT. This sequence encodes CASSLSAGARTDTQYF.

In this sample, this clonotype turned up many times. The V call is TRBV9, the J call TRBJ2-7, with unresolved D. With 0 bases removed from V and 3 bases from J, the gap between germline ends came to 10 bases. The germline gives CDR1 SGDLS, CDR2 YYNGEE. This CDR3 spans 14 amino acids. DNA for the CDR3: TGTGCCAGCAGCGTAGGGGCACTGGGCTACGAGCAGTACTTC. The encoded protein is CASSVGALGYEQYF. Full variable domain (rest looked up from reference TRBV9 and TRBJ2-7): DSGVTQTPKHLITATGQRVTLRCSPRSGDLSVYWYQQSLDQGLQFLIQYYNGEERAKGNILERFSAQQFPDLHSELNLSSLELGDSALYFCASSVGALGYEQYFGPGTRLTVT.

This chain joins TRBV20-1 and TRBJ2-1; TRBD2 matches 16 bases. Germline-derived CDR1 and CDR2 are DFQATT and SNEGSKA (reference sequence). The CDR3 covers 21 residues. Trimming cost V 2 bases and J 4 bases; bases outside gene matches: 17. Here the CDR3 reads CSARRFGAGLAGGPGYNEQFF. DNA for the CDR3: TGCAGTGCTAGACGCTTCGGGGCGGGACTAGCGGGGGGGCCGGGTTACAATGAGCAGTTCTTC.

This clonotype came up many times. V is TRBV11-2 and J is TRBJ1-1; D remains unclear. The germline V and J ends were trimmed by 4 bases and 9 bases, with 18 bases remaining between them. Germline values: CDR1 SGHAT, CDR2 FQNNGV. This CDR3 region has 14 residues. CDR3 bases: TGTGCCAGCAGCTCAACTTCCCCCGGGAACCAAGCTTTCTTT. It yields the protein CASSSTSPGNQAFF. The whole variable domain, remainder taken from reference TRBV11-2 and TRBJ1-1, is EAGVAQSPRYKIIEKRQSVAFWCNPISGHATLYWYQQILGQGPKLLIQFQNNGVVDDSQLPKDRFSAERLKGVDSTLKIQPAKLEDSAVYLCASSSTSPGNQAFFGQGTRLTVV.

This clonotype was seen many times. This CDR3 reads CASRATGNTGELFF. The CDR3, as DNA: TGTGCCAGCAGAGCGACAGGGAACACCGGGGAGCTGTTTTTT. The gene calls are TRBV6-1 and TRBJ2-2; TRBD1 is a possible D gene (6 bases). CDR1 is MNHNS and CDR2 is SASEGT in the germline V gene. Trimming left V 6 bases short and J 1 base short, with 9 bases between. The CDR3 totals 14 residues.

There are many counts of this clonotype. The rearrangement joins TRBV7-8 to TRBJ1-6; the D gene is possibly TRBD1 (5 bases). This CDR3 spans 16 amino acids. Trimming took 5 bases from V and 4 from J, leaving 15 bases between them. Germline V gives CDR1 SGHVS, CDR2 FQNEAQ. The CDR3 sequence is CASSSPGGDYNSPLHF. DNA of the CDR3: TGTGCCAGCAGCAGCCCGGGGGGGGATTATAATTCACCCCTCCACTTT.

The chain uses TRBV5-4 and TRBJ1-4; 9 bases align to TRBD1. This CDR3 has 15 residues. Per the germline V gene, CDR1 is SGHNT and CDR2 is YYREEE (reference sequence). The V gene end was trimmed by 4 bases and the J gene end by 7 bases; junction bases not matched to a gene: 8. CDR3 DNA sequence: TGTGCCAGCAGCCAGGACAGGGGAACGCGTGAAAAACTGTTTTTT. Translating gives CASSQDRGTREKLFF.